The 3 T cell receptor beta chains below all came from one sample that was sequenced in a study of T-cell reconstitution after alpha-beta-depleted transplantation in children. Unique molecular identifiers were incorporated during preparation of the TCRbeta library. Each CDR3 protein is one row after TCRdb ran MiXCR on the PCR reads. The table includes around 450,000 distinct CDR3 sequences, approximately 42% detected once. The sequencing used PBMCs, collected before TCRalphabeta/CD19-depleted stem cell transplant. The receptors originated from a girl aged 2 to 10 with aplastic anemia, due to receive a stem cell transplant.

This clonotype has just a few counts. J is TRBJ2-7 and V is TRBV11-2, with a tentative D call TRBD2 (7 bases). Trimming removed 7 bases from V and 1 base from J, with 20 bases in between. This CDR3 has 16 amino acids. The germline V gene has CDR1 SGHAT and CDR2 FQNNGV. The CDR3 DNA reads TGTGCCAGCACTCCGTGGGGGGCCGGGGGGTCCTACGAGCAGTACTTC. It specifies CASTPWGAGGSYEQYF.

V is TRBV5-1 and J is TRBJ2-2; D unresolved. The V gene's germline CDR1 is SGHRS and CDR2 YFSETQ. This CDR3 is 15 amino acids long. V dropped 2 bases and J dropped 0 bases, with 8 bases sitting between them. CDR3 sequence: CASSLTVANTGELFF. The CDR3 DNA reads TGCGCCAGCAGCTTAACGGTGGCGAACACCGGGGAGCTGTTTTTT.

This clonotype showed up many times. The rearrangement joins TRBV2 to TRBJ2-7, with D maybe TRBD1 (6 bases). Between the trimmed V and J ends, which lost 10 bases and 0 bases, there was a span of 22 bases. The CDR3 is 16 amino acids. Germline CDR1 SNHLY, CDR2 FYNNEI. The CDR3 protein is CATILDSPGASYEQYF. CDR3 nucleotides: TGTGCCACCATCCTAGACAGTCCAGGGGCCTCCTACGAGCAGTACTTC.